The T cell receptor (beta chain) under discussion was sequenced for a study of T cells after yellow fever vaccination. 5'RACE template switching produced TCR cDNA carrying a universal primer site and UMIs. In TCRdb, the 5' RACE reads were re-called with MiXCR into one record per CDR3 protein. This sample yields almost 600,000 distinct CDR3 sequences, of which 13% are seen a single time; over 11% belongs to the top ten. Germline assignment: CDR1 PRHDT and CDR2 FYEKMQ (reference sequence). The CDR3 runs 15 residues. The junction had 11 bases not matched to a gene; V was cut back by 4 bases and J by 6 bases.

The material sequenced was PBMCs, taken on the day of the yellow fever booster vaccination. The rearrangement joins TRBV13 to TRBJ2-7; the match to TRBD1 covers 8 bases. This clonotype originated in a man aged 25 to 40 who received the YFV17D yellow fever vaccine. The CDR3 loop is CASSSTGTGPTEQYF. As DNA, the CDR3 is TGTGCCAGCAGCTCAACCGGGACAGGCCCCACCGAGCAGTACTTC.